These 25 T cell receptor beta chains were all obtained from the same sample, sequenced in a study of control samples from healthy donors and cancer patients. The assay was immunoSEQ multiplex PCR, and TCRdb's table has in-frame clones only and misses some. Counted here are more than 95,000 clones, about 89% occurring once; the ten biggest clones make up over 2.5%. The source material was blood. The source is a man aged 55 to 70 in good health.

The chain recombines TRBV3-1 (or the pseudogene TRBV3-2) with TRBJ2-5, with 10 positions matching TRBD2. CDR1 and CDR2 from the germline V gene are LGHDT and YNNKEL (reference sequence). Losses at the gene ends were 9 bases for V and 2 bases for J; bases not matched to a gene: 9. The CDR3 covers 15 residues. CDR3 in amino acids: CASTPGLALQETQYF. The CDR3, as DNA: TGTGCCAGTACTCCGGGACTAGCGCTTCAAGAGACCCAGTACTTC.

This sequence joins TRBV28 and TRBJ1-1; D remains ambiguous. The CDR3 totals 12 residues. CDR1 and CDR2 (germline): MDHEN, SYDVKM. The V end lost 1 base, the J end lost 7 bases, and 7 bases lay between the germline ends. CDR3 loop: CASSLFSSEAFF. CDR3 sequence (DNA): TGTGCCAGCAGTTTATTCTCCAGTGAAGCTTTCTTT.

The chain has TRBV14 and TRBJ2-7, with 8 bases matching TRBD1. Per germline, CDR1 SGHDN and CDR2 FVKESK. The CDR3 has 16 amino acids. The junction had 6 bases not matched to a gene; V was cut back by 0 bases and J by 2 bases. The CDR3 sequence: CASSQDLGQGPYEQYF. The CDR3 nucleotides read TGTGCCAGCAGCCAAGATCTTGGACAGGGCCCCTACGAGCAGTACTTC.

The V and J genes are TRBV28 and TRBJ1-2; D is uncertain. This CDR3 spans 14 amino acids. With 3 bases removed from V and 2 bases from J, the gap between germline ends came to 10 bases. Germline CDR1 reads MDHEN; CDR2 reads SYDVKM. In DNA, the CDR3 is TGTGCCAGCAGTTTCCACGGACGGAACTATGGCTACACCTTC. It specifies CASSFHGRNYGYTF.

A few counts support this clone. The chain carries TRBV19 and TRBJ2-1, with 10 bases that match TRBD1. V was pared by 6 bases and J by 8 bases, with 1 base of the junction left unmatched. Germline V gene lookup returns CDR1 LNHDA and CDR2 SQIVND (reference sequence). The CDR3 has 12 amino acids. The CDR3 bases are TGTGCCAGTAGGACAGGGGGCCATGAGCAGTTCTTC. This sequence encodes CASRTGGHEQFF.

The rearrangement uses TRBV15 and TRBJ1-4, with D hard to call. V shed 2 bases and J shed 5 bases, with 12 bases lying between them. Germline CDR1 is LNHNV and CDR2 is YYDKDF (reference sequence). The CDR3 totals 15 residues. The CDR3 DNA reads as TGTGCCACCAGCAGAAAGGTCAGCAGAAATGAAAAACTGTTTTTT. Protein product: CATSRKVSRNEKLFF.

The genes are TRBV15 and TRBJ1-2; D remains unclear. The ends were cut back, 7 bases at V and 1 base at J, with 13 bases in the middle. CDR1 and CDR2 from the germline V gene are LNHNV and YYDKDF (reference sequence). CDR3 length: 14 amino acids. CDR3: CATTRGSGNYGYTF. The CDR3 DNA reads TGTGCCACCACCCGGGGTTCGGGTAACTATGGCTACACCTTC.

V and J are TRBV5-1 and TRBJ1-4; TRBD1 aligns across 7 bases. Germline lookup yields CDR1 SGHRS and CDR2 YFSETQ. The CDR3 is 14 residues long. V was pared by 4 bases and J by 8 bases, with 8 bases of the junction left unmatched. CDR3 sequence (DNA): TGCGCCAGCAGCCCGGGACAGCAGGGCGAAAAACTGTTTTTT. It translates to CASSPGQQGEKLFF.

The V call is TRBV10-1, the J call TRBJ2-3; 7 nucleotides align to TRBD1. There are 15 residues in the CDR3. Germline assignment: CDR1 WNHNN and CDR2 SYGVQD (reference sequence). The J segment lost 0 bases and the V segment lost 6 bases, leaving 6 bases of the junction unmatched. CDR3: CASSGTATSTDTQYF. The CDR3 nucleotides are TGCGCCAGCAGCGGGACAGCCACTAGCACAGATACGCAGTATTTT.

The chain has TRBV6-5 and TRBJ1-4; 11 nucleotides match TRBD1. The CDR3 sequence is 14 residues long. CDR1 is MNHEY and CDR2 is SVGAGI in the germline V gene. V lost 4 bases and J lost 8; bases outside the gene matches: 3. CDR3 DNA: TGTGCCAGCAGTTCGGACAGGGGGCGGGAAAAACTGTTTTTT. It encodes CASSSDRGREKLFF.

The chain links TRBV19 to TRBJ1-1, with a possible D match to TRBD1 (5 bases). This CDR3 comprises 14 residues. Germline V gives CDR1 LNHDA, CDR2 SQIVND (reference sequence). The germline V and J ends were trimmed by 6 bases and 1 base, with 12 bases remaining between them. The CDR3 nucleotides read TGTGCCAGTAGCCAGGGTCCTTGGAACACTGAAGCTTTCTTT. Translated, it gives CASSQGPWNTEAFF.

V and J are TRBV5-1 and TRBJ1-2; 7 bases agree with TRBD1. The CDR3 has 14 residues. The trim removed 5 bases at V and 4 bases at J, leaving 8 bases unmatched. Germline CDR1 reads SGHRS; CDR2 reads YFSETQ. In DNA, the CDR3 is TGCGCCAGCAGGGAACTGACAGGGAGCTATGGCTACACCTTC. Protein sequence: CASRELTGSYGYTF.

The CDR3 bases are TGTGCCAGCAGCTTACGGGGCTCTGGGGCCAACGTCCTGACTTTC. Encoded protein: CASSLRGSGANVLTF. This chain connects TRBV7-2 to TRBJ2-6; D possibly corresponds to TRBD2 (5 bases). The CDR3 length is 15 residues. The V end lost 2 bases, the J end lost 0 bases, and 5 bases lay between the germline ends. CDR1 and CDR2 (germline): SGHTA, FQGNSA.

The chain is built from TRBV19 and TRBJ1-5; D uncertain. V was shortened by 7 bases and J by 1 base, with 8 bases between the two germline ends. Germline V gene sequence: CDR1 LNHDA, CDR2 SQIVND (reference sequence). This CDR3 region has 13 residues. The CDR3 reads CASNQESNQPQHF. The CDR3 coding sequence is TGTGCCAGTAACCAGGAAAGCAATCAGCCCCAGCATTTT.

The chain uses TRBV7-2 and TRBJ2-5, with a possible D match to TRBD2 (7 bases). V lost 3 bases, J lost 5 bases, and 19 bases lay in between. In germline, CDR1 is SGHTA, CDR2 FQGNSA. This CDR3 contains 16 residues. CDR3 in amino acids: CASSFVGGAGSETQYF. The CDR3 nucleotides are TGTGCCAGCAGCTTCGTAGGGGGGGCCGGTTCGGAGACCCAGTACTTC.

This chain connects TRBV30 to TRBJ2-1; 11 bases match TRBD2. Germline V gene sequence: CDR1 GTSNPN, CDR2 SVGIG (reference sequence). The CDR3 sequence is 15 residues long. Germline trimming cut 2 bases from V and 16 bases from J; bases unmatched to any gene: 16. This CDR3 reads CAWSTGTSGLNPPFF. CDR3 DNA sequence: TGTGCCTGGAGTACAGGGACTAGCGGTCTTAACCCACCTTTCTTC.

The rearrangement joins TRBV3-1 (or the pseudogene TRBV3-2) to TRBJ1-3; maybe TRBD1 (5 bases). The CDR3 is 20 amino acids. Germline V gene sequence: CDR1 LGHDT, CDR2 YNNKEL (reference sequence). V was cut by 0 bases and J by 1 base, with 22 bases left in between. The CDR3 DNA sequence: TGTGCCAGCAGCCAAGATATACTAAACGGGCAGGGTTCTTCTGGAAACACCATATATTTT. This sequence encodes CASSQDILNGQGSSGNTIYF.

For the CDR3, the DNA is TGTGCCAGCAGCTCCCAGACAGGGAAGAATCAGCCCCAGCATTTT. Residues: CASSSQTGKNQPQHF. The chain links TRBV16 to TRBJ1-5, with TRBD1 identical over 7 bases. The CDR3 is made up of 15 amino acids. V was pared by 5 bases and J by 4 bases, with 8 bases of the junction left unmatched. Germline CDR1 and CDR2: KGHSY and FQNENV.

This chain connects TRBV10-1 to TRBJ1-6; a weak D match, TRBD1 (5 bases). V lost 9 bases to trimming and J lost 3 bases, with 18 bases between them. This CDR3 is 16 amino acids long. Looked up from germline, CDR1 is WNHNN and CDR2 is SYGVQD (reference sequence). DNA for the CDR3: TGCGCCAGAAATTTCTTACAGGCTTTCTATAATTCACCCCTCCACTTT. Translating it yields CARNFLQAFYNSPLHF.

J is TRBJ2-5 and V is TRBV19; the D gene is possibly TRBD1 (6 bases). The CDR3 extends over 15 amino acids. V was clipped by 5 bases and J by 1 base, with 14 bases between them. Per the germline V gene, CDR1 is LNHDA and CDR2 is SQIVND (reference sequence). CDR3 in amino acids: CASSFSRGLQETQYF. CDR3 nucleotide sequence: TGTGCCAGTAGTTTTAGCAGGGGCCTCCAAGAGACCCAGTACTTC.

The DNA for the CDR3 is TGTGCCACCAGGGCGGCGGGACAGGAAACCACCGGGGAGCTGTTTTTT. This sequence encodes CATRAAGQETTGELFF. The chain couples TRBV24-1 to TRBJ2-2, with 8 bases identical to TRBD1. Germline V gives CDR1 KGHDR, CDR2 SFDVKD. V was clipped by 7 bases and J by 4 bases; unmatched bases: 10. This CDR3 is 16 amino acids long.

The chain employs TRBV19 and TRBJ1-6; 12 positions match TRBD1. The CDR3 is 17 residues long. V shed 3 bases and J 7 bases; nucleotides not matched to a gene: 7. Germline CDR1 and CDR2: LNHDA and SQIVND (reference sequence). CDR3 sequence reads: CASSIQGTGGTNSPLHF. In nucleotides, the CDR3 is TGTGCCAGTAGTATTCAAGGGACAGGGGGCACCAATTCACCCCTCCACTTT.

Turning to this clone: This same CDR3 is encoded by further DNA sequences in the sample. Here the CDR3 DNA reads TGTGCCAGCAGCTTGACAACTTACGAGCAGTACTTC. Amino acid sequence: CASSLTTYEQYF. This rearrangement joins TRBV7-2 to TRBJ2-7; no clear D. This CDR3 comprises 12 residues. Trimming took off 3 bases at V and 4 bases at J, with 7 bases between the two ends. Germline values: CDR1 SGHTA, CDR2 FQGNSA. Full variable domain (remainder filled in from reference TRBV7-2 and TRBJ2-7): GAGVSQSPSNKVTEKGKDVELRCDPISGHTALYWYRQSLGQGLEFLIYFQGNSAPDKSGLPSDRFSAERTGGSVSTLTIQRTQQEDSAVYLCASSLTTYEQYFGPGTRLTVT.

The chain is built from TRBV7-2 and TRBJ2-2, with TRBD1 matching 9 bases. CDR3 length: 15 residues. CDR1 and CDR2 from the germline V gene are SGHTA and FQGNSA. V shed 3 bases and J 7 bases; nucleotides not matched to a gene: 6. This chain's CDR3 is CASSLQQGAVGELFF. DNA of the CDR3: TGTGCCAGCAGCTTGCAACAGGGGGCGGTCGGGGAGCTGTTTTTT.

The chain recombines TRBV28 with TRBJ2-7; TRBD1 agrees at 8 bases. V shed 3 bases and J 0 bases; nucleotides not matched to a gene: 4. The V gene's germline CDR1 is MDHEN and CDR2 SYDVKM. This CDR3 comprises 15 residues. The CDR3 bases are TGTGCCAGCAGTTTCCCCGGGACAGGCTCCTACGAGCAGTACTTC. Encoded protein: CASSFPGTGSYEQYF.